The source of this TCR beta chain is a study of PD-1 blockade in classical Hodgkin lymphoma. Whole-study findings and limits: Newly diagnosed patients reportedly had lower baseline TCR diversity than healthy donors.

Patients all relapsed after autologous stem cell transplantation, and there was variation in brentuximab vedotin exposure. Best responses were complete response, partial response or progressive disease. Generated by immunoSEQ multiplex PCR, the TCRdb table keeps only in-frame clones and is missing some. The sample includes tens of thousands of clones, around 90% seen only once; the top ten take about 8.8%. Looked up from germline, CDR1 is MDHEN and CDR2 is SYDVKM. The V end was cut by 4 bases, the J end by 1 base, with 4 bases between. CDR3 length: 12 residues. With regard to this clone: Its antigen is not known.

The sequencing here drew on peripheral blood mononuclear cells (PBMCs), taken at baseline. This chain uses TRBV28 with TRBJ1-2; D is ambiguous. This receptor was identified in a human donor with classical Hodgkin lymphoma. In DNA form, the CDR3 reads TGTGCCAGCAGTTCCTTTAACTATGGCTACACCTTC. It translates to CASSSFNYGYTF.